This T cell receptor (beta chain) appears in the sequencing data of a study of blood T cells in healthy people across ages. V was pared by 7 bases and J by 5 bases, with 4 bases of the junction left unmatched. This CDR3 spans 14 amino acids. Germline CDR1 SNHLY, CDR2 FYNNEI. Alongside a J-beta primer mix, a sample-barcoded 5' primer served in a second PCR lasting about 6 to 11 cycles. TCRdb used MiXCR to reprocess the 5' RACE reads, holding one entry per CDR3 protein. The sample holds roughly 1.5 million distinct CDR3 sequences; less than 45% are singletons and the top ten take less than 5%. The table lists this clonotype with a few counts. Its antigen is unknown. Donors each provided ten milliliters of peripheral blood. Isolation yielded PBMCs, at least 6 million per sample, in every case. General observations from the study: Naive and antigen-experienced cells could not be conclusively compared, given unsorted PBMCs.

This rearrangement joins TRBV2 to TRBJ2-1; 11 nucleotides align to TRBD2. The receptor comes from a woman aged 18-29 years in good health. Sequences were obtained from blood. This CDR3 reads CASNSGRVNNEQFF. The CDR3 nucleotides read TGTGCCAGCAATAGCGGGAGGGTTAACAATGAGCAGTTCTTC. The full variable domain, in which reference TRBV2 and TRBJ2-1 provide the parts outside the CDR3, is EPEVTQTPSHQVTQMGQEVILRCVPISNHLYFYWYRQILGQKVEFLVSFYNNEISEKSEIFDDQFSVERPDGSNFTLKIRSTKLEDSAMYFCASNSGRVNNEQFFGPGTRLTVL.